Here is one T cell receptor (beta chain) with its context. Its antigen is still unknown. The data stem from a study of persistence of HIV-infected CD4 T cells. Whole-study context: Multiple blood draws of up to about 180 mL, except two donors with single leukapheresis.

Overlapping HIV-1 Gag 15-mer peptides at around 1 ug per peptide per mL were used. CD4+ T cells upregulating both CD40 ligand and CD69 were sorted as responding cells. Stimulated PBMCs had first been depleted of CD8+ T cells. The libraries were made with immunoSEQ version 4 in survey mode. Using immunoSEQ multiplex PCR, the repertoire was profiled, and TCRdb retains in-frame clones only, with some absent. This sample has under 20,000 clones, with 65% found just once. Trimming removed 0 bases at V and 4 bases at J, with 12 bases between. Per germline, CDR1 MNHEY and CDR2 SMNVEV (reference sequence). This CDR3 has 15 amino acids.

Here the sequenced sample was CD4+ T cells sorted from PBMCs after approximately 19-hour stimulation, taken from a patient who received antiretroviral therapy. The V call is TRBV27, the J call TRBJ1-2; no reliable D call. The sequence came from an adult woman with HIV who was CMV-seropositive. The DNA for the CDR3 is TGTGCCAGCAGTTTATCTCCCGGGTGGGCCTATGGCTACACCTTC. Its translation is CASSLSPGWAYGYTF.